What follows describes a single TCR beta chain. This sample stems from a study of blood T cell repertoires in COVID-19. Overall study context: The United States, Italy and Spain provided the acute and convalescent COVID-19 samples.

Authors' analysis steps: Nucleated cell counts were estimated from reference gene primer amplification. Only in-frame clones appear in the TCRdb table, and some are missing; sequencing was by immunoSEQ multiplex PCR. That table furnishes V, J and clone size, whereas the DNA furnished D and trimming. The repertoire has under 300,000 clones, 90% to 95% of them found once; the top ten carry 1.9%. V was trimmed by 6 bases and J by 3 bases, leaving 9 bases between them. The CDR3 extends over 13 amino acids. Enrollees, about 18 to 89 years old, lived in about two dozen US areas. This sequence was found in a woman under 30 who had recovered from COVID-19. The sequencing input was PBMCs or T cells enriched from blood (not recorded which). The chain links TRBV12-3 or TRBV12-4 to TRBJ1-3, with D perhaps matching TRBD1 (5 bases). Here the CDR3 DNA reads TGTGCCAGCAGCTGGGGGGATGGAAACACCATATATTTT. Translated, it gives CASSWGDGNTIYF.